A single sample is the source of the 23 T cell receptor beta chains below, sequenced in a study of post-analysis software for immune sequencing data. General study findings and limits: Included in a set of roughly five TRBV segments more frequent in patients than controls were TRBV5-6, TRBV5-1 and TRBV20-1.

These receptors have no known antigen. Unique molecular identifiers featured in each of the TCR beta cDNA libraries. TCRdb called the PCR reads again in MiXCR, with one record for every CDR3 protein. The data show some 240,000 distinct CDR3 sequences, about 40% seen once. The sequenced sample was blood. All receptors derive from a girl under 18 with multiple sclerosis.

This clonotype occurred a few times. Relative to the germline gene, one junction end is altered; a read error may explain this. This chain links TRBV7-8 with TRBJ2-1; possibly TRBD1 for D (6 bases). Germline CDR1 and CDR2: SGHVS and FQNEAQ. This CDR3 region has 14 residues. The CDR3 DNA reads TGTGCCAGCAGCTTAGCGAAGGGGGACAATGGGCAGTTCTTC. As protein: CASSLAKGDNGQFF. Looking up the rest from reference TRBV7-8 and TRBJ2-1 gives the full variable domain: GAGVSQSPRYKVAKRGQDVALRCDPISGHVSLFWYQQALGQGPEFLTYFQNEAQLDKSGLPSDRFFAERPEGSVSTLKIQRTQQEDSAVYLCASSLAKGDNGQFFGPGTRLTVL.

This clonotype was seen repeatedly, ten times or more. V usage is TRBV12-3 or TRBV12-4 and J usage is TRBJ2-1, with TRBD2 as a possible D gene (7 bases). V was trimmed by 3 bases and J by 7 bases, leaving 10 bases between them. This CDR3 is 13 amino acids long. CDR3 amino acids: CASSLGGANEQFF. DNA for the CDR3: TGTGCCAGCAGTTTGGGGGGGGCGAATGAGCAGTTCTTC.

The chain's CDR3 is CASNPGLAGGWQFF. The CDR3 region has the DNA TGCGCCAGCAACCCCGGACTAGCGGGGGGTTGGCAGTTCTTC. The V and J genes are TRBV4-1 and TRBJ2-1; TRBD2 agrees at 14 bases. CDR1 MGHRA and CDR2 YSYEKL come from the germline V gene. This CDR3 is built from 14 residues. V dropped 7 bases and J dropped 12; count of bases not matched to a gene: 8.

V usage is TRBV3-1 and J usage is TRBJ1-2; unclear D gene. The CDR3 length is 16 residues. V was trimmed by 0 bases and J by 6 bases, leaving 17 bases between them. The germline V gene has CDR1 LGHDT and CDR2 YNNKEL (reference sequence). CDR3 sequence reads: CASSQDLGSVLDGYTF. The CDR3 bases are TGTGCCAGCAGCCAAGATCTGGGTAGTGTTCTGGATGGCTACACCTTC.

This clonotype was found many times. CDR3 region: CASSGEMGLAATSSYNEQFF. CDR3 DNA sequence: TGTGCCAGCAGCGGGGAGATGGGACTAGCGGCTACGAGCTCCTACAATGAGCAGTTCTTC. The chain links TRBV9 to TRBJ2-1, with 11 bases fitting TRBD2. The CDR3 length is 20 residues. CDR1 and CDR2 from the germline V gene are SGDLS and YYNGEE. V was pared by 3 bases and J by 0 bases, with 14 bases of the junction left unmatched. Full variable domain (remainder filled in from reference TRBV9 and TRBJ2-1): DSGVTQTPKHLITATGQRVTLRCSPRSGDLSVYWYQQSLDQGLQFLIQYYNGEERAKGNILERFSAQQFPDLHSELNLSSLELGDSALYFCASSGEMGLAATSSYNEQFFGPGTRLTVL.

The chain recombines TRBV11-2 with TRBJ2-2; 8 nucleotides align to TRBD2. Looked up from germline, CDR1 is SGHAT and CDR2 is FQNNGV. The trim removed 6 bases at V and 7 bases at J, leaving 7 bases unmatched. The CDR3 totals 14 residues. The CDR3 DNA sequence: TGTGCCAGCAGGGGGTCGGGGGGGCACGGGGAGCTGTTTTTT. Translating gives CASRGSGGHGELFF.

CDR3 DNA sequence: TGCGCCAGCAGCCCCATCGGGACAGGGTTGGATGAGCAGTTCTTC. Translated: CASSPIGTGLDEQFF. J is TRBJ2-1 and V is TRBV5-1, with TRBD1 matching 9 bases. The CDR3 length is 15 residues. Trimming at V came to 4 bases and at J to 8 bases, leaving 10 bases not matched to a gene. Germline CDR1 is SGHRS and CDR2 is YFSETQ.

This clonotype was detected ten times or more. The rearrangement joins TRBV29-1 to TRBJ2-1; no firm D call. This CDR3 has 13 residues. Trimming removed 4 bases at V and 5 bases at J, with 12 bases between. Germline values: CDR1 SQVTM, CDR2 ANQGSEA. Written as DNA, the CDR3 is TGCAGCGTTGGGGCAACCGGCGACAATGAGCAGTTCTTC. It translates to CSVGATGDNEQFF.

This clonotype was detected a few times. This chain uses TRBV29-1 with TRBJ1-2, with a tentative D call TRBD1 (6 bases). The V gene lost 0 bases and the J gene lost 3 bases, with 11 bases spanning the gap. There are 14 residues in the CDR3. CDR1 SQVTM and CDR2 ANQGSEA come from the germline V gene. The CDR3 sequence is CSVEEPGVDYGYTF. CDR3 DNA sequence: TGCAGCGTTGAAGAACCAGGGGTAGACTATGGCTACACCTTC.

As concerns this clonotype: Given a much more abundant clone one base away, this may be a read error. J is TRBJ2-1 and V is TRBV5-1, with unresolved D. CDR3 size: 13 residues. The germline V gene has CDR1 SGHRS and CDR2 YFSETQ. CDR3 protein: CASGLDPNNEQFF. Here the CDR3 DNA reads TGCGCCAGCGGCTTGGACCCAAACAATGAGCAGTTCTTC. Drawing the rest from reference TRBV5-1 and TRBJ2-1, the complete variable domain is KAGVTQTPRYLIKTRGQQVTLSCSPISGHRSVSWYQQTPGQGLQFLFEYFSETQRNKGNFPGRFSGRQFSNSRSEMNVSTLELGDSALYLCASGLDPNNEQFFGPGTRLTVL.

This clonotype has only a few counts. This chain links TRBV7-9 with TRBJ2-1, with 12 bases fitting TRBD2. V dropped 2 bases and J dropped 5; count of bases not matched to a gene: 7. The CDR3 runs 17 residues. CDR1 and CDR2 from the germline V gene are SEHNR and FQNEAQ (reference sequence). The CDR3 sequence is CASSLLAGGYEDNEQFF. CDR3 sequence (DNA): TGTGCCAGCAGCTTACTAGCGGGGGGGTATGAAGACAATGAGCAGTTCTTC.

The CDR3 bases are TGCGCCAGCAGCCCGGACAACCAAGAGACCCAGTACTTC. Its protein is CASSPDNQETQYF. V is TRBV5-1 and J is TRBJ2-5, with D tentatively TRBD1 (5 bases). Trimming removed 4 bases from V and 0 bases from J, with 7 bases in between. The CDR3 length is 13 residues. Germline loops: CDR1 SGHRS, CDR2 YFSETQ. The full variable domain, its missing parts supplied by reference TRBV5-1 and TRBJ2-5, is KAGVTQTPRYLIKTRGQQVTLSCSPISGHRSVSWYQQTPGQGLQFLFEYFSETQRNKGNFPGRFSGRQFSNSRSEMNVSTLELGDSALYLCASSPDNQETQYFGPGTRLLVL.

A word on this clonotype: A much larger clonotype is one base distant, so this may be a read error. The chain joins TRBV10-3 to TRBJ1-2; TRBD1 agrees at 8 bases. CDR3 length: 14 residues. The germline gives CDR1 ENHRY, CDR2 SYGVKD. CDR3 sequence (DNA): TGTGCCAACAGTGCGGGACAGGACAACTATGGCTACACCTTC. This sequence encodes CANSAGQDNYGYTF.

This clonotype was seen repeatedly, ten times or more. V and J are TRBV4-1 and TRBJ2-7; 7 bases line up with TRBD1. CDR1 and CDR2 from the germline V gene are MGHRA and YSYEKL. The length of the CDR3 is 15 residues. V trimming: 9 bases; J trimming: 5 bases; junction bases outside the gene matches: 16. The CDR3 loop reads CARGLDRAPLHEQYF. In DNA form, the CDR3 reads TGCGCCAGGGGATTAGACAGGGCCCCCTTGCACGAGCAGTACTTC.

This clonotype came up many times. This rearrangement joins TRBV29-1 to TRBJ2-1; 8 nucleotides line up with TRBD2. V was clipped by 6 bases and J by 1 base; unmatched bases: 8. Germline V gene lookup returns CDR1 SQVTM and CDR2 ANQGSEA. The CDR3 spans 15 residues. The CDR3 is CSVPTSASSYNEQFF. CDR3 nucleotide sequence: TGCAGCGTGCCGACTAGCGCGAGTTCCTACAATGAGCAGTTCTTC.

The chain employs TRBV7-6 and TRBJ1-1; possibly TRBD1 for D (5 bases). CDR1 and CDR2 from the germline V gene are SGHVS and FNYEAQ. The CDR3 contains 17 residues. The V end lost 1 base, the J end lost 2 bases, and 17 bases lay between the germline ends. For the CDR3, the DNA is TGTGCCAGCAGCTTAGATATCATGAGGGGAGTTAACACTGAAGCTTTCTTT. It specifies CASSLDIMRGVNTEAFF.

In this sample, this clonotype turned up once. V gene TRBV4-1 combines with J gene TRBJ2-1; a weak D match, TRBD2 (5 bases). The CDR3 contains 17 residues. CDR1 is MGHRA and CDR2 is YSYEKL in the germline V gene. The germline V and J ends were trimmed by 3 bases and 2 bases, with 17 bases remaining between them. CDR3 DNA sequence: TGCGCCAGCAGCCACACTGGAGGTGGGCTCCCCTACAATGAGCAGTTCTTC. It codes for CASSHTGGGLPYNEQFF.

This clonotype was seen more than once but under ten times. One junction end disagrees with the germline gene, perhaps due to a read error. The chain uses TRBV12-3 or TRBV12-4 and TRBJ2-3; D gene ambiguous. The CDR3 runs to 12 residues. The DNA for the CDR3 is TGTGCCAGCAGTTTCGGCGGAGATGCGCAGTATTTT. It yields the protein CASSFGGDAQYF.

V and J are TRBV5-5 and TRBJ1-5, with 7 bases matching TRBD1. This CDR3 spans 16 amino acids. With V trimmed by 1 base and J by 1 base, 5 bases remained unmatched. Germline V gene sequence: CDR1 SGHKS, CDR2 YYEKEE (reference sequence). This chain's CDR3 is CASSLLTGLSNQPQHF. The CDR3 DNA is TGTGCCAGCAGCTTGCTGACAGGGTTGAGCAATCAGCCCCAGCATTTT.

The V and J genes are TRBV7-9 and TRBJ2-7; the D gene could be TRBD1 or TRBD2 (5 bases each). The DNA matches TRBJ2-5 better at its end, which makes the J call doubtful. CDR1 and CDR2 from the germline V gene are SEHNR and FQNEAQ (reference sequence). This CDR3 contains 14 residues. The CDR3, as DNA: TGTGCCAGCAGCTGGTTGGGGGAACAAGAGACCCAGTACTTC. Encoded protein: CASSWLGEQETQYF.

The CDR3 is CSAASGRIEETQYF. The DNA for the CDR3 is TGCAGTGCTGCTAGCGGGAGAATAGAAGAGACCCAGTACTTC. The chain carries TRBV20-1 and TRBJ2-4; 10 bases fit TRBD2. Near its end, the DNA agrees better with TRBJ2-5, so the J call may be wrong. Germline V gene data show CDR1 as DFQATT and CDR2 as SNEGSKA (reference sequence). The length of the CDR3 is 14 residues.

This clonotype was seen at least ten times. This chain uses TRBV5-1 with TRBJ2-7; D may match TRBD1 or TRBD2 (5 bases each). CDR1 is SGHRS and CDR2 is YFSETQ in the germline V gene. The CDR3 has 13 residues. V was clipped by 3 bases and J by 2 bases, with 9 bases between them. The CDR3 protein is CASSSGTTYEQYF. DNA for the CDR3: TGCGCCAGCAGCTCCGGGACCACCTACGAGCAGTACTTC.

This clonotype came up many times. The chain employs TRBV29-1 and TRBJ2-3, with 7 bases fitting TRBD1. Germline lookup yields CDR1 SQVTM and CDR2 ANQGSEA. V lost 5 bases and J lost 0; bases outside the gene matches: 11. This CDR3 is 16 amino acids long. CDR3: CSVSNLGDRSTDTQYF. The DNA for the CDR3 is TGCAGCGTTAGCAACTTGGGGGACAGAAGCACAGATACGCAGTATTTT.